These T cell receptor beta chains were read from a single sample in a study of T-cell reconstitution after alpha-beta-depleted transplantation in children. Via MiXCR, TCRdb re-called the PCR reads, giving one row per CDR3 protein. This table has nearly 350,000 distinct CDR3 sequences, roughly 17% appearing once. The sequencing used PBMCs, mostly from graft donor cells, collected 360 days after TCRalphabeta/CD19-depleted stem cell transplant. All receptors come from a male patient aged 2-15 years who had a stem cell transplant for acute lymphoblastic leukemia, so the T cells may come from the graft donor. Each CDR3 is given with its conserved first and last residue. D genes are given only for firm matches. Expanded clones are given a class, and other clones once, few, many or no size at all.

D gene,clone size,J gene,V gene,CDR3 protein,CDR3 DNA
NA,NA,TRBJ2-1,TRBV28,CASSSPFGVGSYNEQFF,TGTGCCAGCAGTTCGCCCTTTGGGGTGGGTTCCTACAATGAGCAGTTCTTC
NA,NA,TRBJ2-1,TRBV18,CASSRVGNSYNEQFF,TGTGCCAGCTCACGGGTGGGCAACTCCTACAATGAGCAGTTCTTC
NA,few,TRBJ1-5,TRBV4-3,CASSQDFRGNQPQHF,TGCGCCAGCAGCCAAGATTTTCGGGGGAATCAGCCCCAGCATTTT
NA,NA,TRBJ2-5,TRBV7-8,CASSLGGGNQETQYF,TGTGCCAGCAGCTTAGGAGGCGGGAACCAAGAGACCCAGTACTTC
NA,few,TRBJ1-6,TRBV5-1,CASSPTGLCSPLHF,TGCGCCAGCAGCCCGACAGGTCTGTGCTCACCCCTCCACTTT
NA,many,TRBJ1-5,TRBV12-3/TRBV12-4,CASSTQNQPQHF,TGTGCCAGCAGCACCCAAAATCAGCCCCAGCATTTT
TRBD2,NA,TRBJ2-6,TRBV28,CASSLNWGGRGANVLTF,TGTGCCAGCAGTTTGAATTGGGGAGGGCGTGGGGCCAACGTCCTGACTTTC
NA,many,TRBJ2-3,TRBV15,CATSREGGGTDTQYF,TGTGCCACCAGCAGAGAAGGCGGGGGCACAGATACGCAGTATTTT
NA,NA,TRBJ2-7,TRBV28,CASSPLVGPTYEQYF,TGTGCCAGCAGTCCCCTGGTCGGGCCTACCTACGAGCAGTACTTC
NA,many,TRBJ2-6,TRBV9,CASSVVGLNVLTF,TGTGCCAGCAGCGTAGTAGGGCTTAACGTCCTGACTTTC
TRBD1,few,TRBJ1-2,TRBV10-3,CAISSSGTGGFGYTF,TGTGCCATCAGTAGCTCCGGGACAGGGGGCTTTGGCTACACCTTC
NA,few,TRBJ2-5,TRBV19,CASSDWGQETQYF,TGTGCCAGTAGCGACTGGGGCCAAGAGACCCAGTACTTC
TRBD2,NA,TRBJ2-3,TRBV29-1,CSAPTSGSEADTQYF,TGCAGCGCCCCGACTAGCGGGAGTGAGGCAGATACGCAGTATTTT
NA,NA,TRBJ2-7,TRBV10-3,CAISESGGQYF,TGTGCCATCAGTGAGTCTGGGGGGCAGTACTTC
NA,NA,TRBJ2-7,TRBV3-1,CASSQVASYEQYF,TGTGCCAGCAGCCAAGTTGCCTCCTACGAGCAGTACTTC
TRBD1,few,TRBJ1-1,TRBV20-1,CSARRTGLNTEAFF,TGCAGTGCTAGACGGACAGGGCTGAACACTGAAGCTTTCTTT
TRBD2,few,TRBJ2-3,TRBV5-1,CASSWGTNTDTQYF,TGCGCCAGCAGCTGGGGGACTAACACAGATACGCAGTATTTT
NA,NA,TRBJ1-1,TRBV12-3/TRBV12-4,CASSFGGVGTEAFF,TGTGCCAGCAGTTTCGGGGGGGTTGGGACTGAAGCTTTCTTT
NA,few,TRBJ2-7,TRBV9,CASSARSGPTFYEQYF,TGTGCCAGCAGCGCTCGGAGCGGTCCCACGTTCTACGAGCAGTACTTC
TRBD2,NA,TRBJ2-5,TRBV4-3,CASSRTSGRLETQYF,TGCGCCAGCAGCCGGACTAGCGGGAGATTGGAGACCCAGTACTTC
NA,few,TRBJ2-1,TRBV20-1,CSAPIPYNEQFF,TGCAGTGCCCCCATCCCTTACAATGAGCAGTTCTTC
NA,few,TRBJ2-5,TRBV28,CASSLRTNQETQYF,TGTGCCAGCAGTCTCAGGACAAACCAAGAGACCCAGTACTTC
TRBD1,NA,TRBJ2-7,TRBV10-3,CASMTGGASYEQYF,TGTGCCAGCATGACAGGGGGCGCCTCCTACGAGCAGTACTTC
TRBD1,few,TRBJ2-3,TRBV5-6,CASRKGQGLGSTDTQYF,TGTGCCAGCAGAAAGGGACAGGGTCTCGGGAGCACAGATACGCAGTATTTT
TRBD2,few,TRBJ2-7,TRBV28,CASSLTPGLGDEQYF,TGTGCCAGCAGTCTAACACCGGGACTAGGGGACGAGCAGTACTTC
TRBD2,many,TRBJ2-7,TRBV29-1,CSVEVSSGRYEQYF,TGCAGCGTTGAGGTGTCGAGCGGGAGATACGAGCAGTACTTC
TRBD1,few,TRBJ2-7,TRBV4-3,CASSQGDRDYEQYF,TGCGCCAGCAGCCAAGGGGACAGGGATTACGAGCAGTACTTC
NA,many,TRBJ2-7,TRBV28,CASRPSLSYEQYF,TGTGCCAGCAGACCCTCTCTCTCCTACGAGCAGTACTTC
NA,NA,TRBJ2-3,TRBV20-1,CSAIRPADTQYF,TGCAGTGCTATAAGGCCGGCAGATACGCAGTATTTT
NA,few,TRBJ1-1,TRBV4-1,CASSQSGGPNTEAFF,TGCGCCAGCAGCCAGAGCGGGGGGCCGAACACTGAAGCTTTCTTT
NA,few,TRBJ2-2,TRBV29-1,CSVGDHTGELFF,TGCAGCGTTGGAGACCACACCGGGGAGCTGTTTTTT
NA,few,TRBJ2-3,TRBV7-6,CASSLNRGELYTDTQYF,TGTGCCAGCAGCTTAAACCGAGGGGAGTTATACACAGATACGCAGTATTTT
NA,NA,TRBJ2-3,TRBV29-1,CSVEGSPKADTQYF,TGCAGCGTTGAGGGCAGCCCAAAAGCAGATACGCAGTATTTT
NA,few,TRBJ2-7,TRBV6-6,CASKVGTHYEQYF,TGTGCCAGCAAAGTCGGCACACACTACGAGCAGTACTTC
NA,NA,TRBJ2-7,TRBV7-2,CASSHRLGEGSYEQYF,TGTGCCAGCAGCCATCGCCTGGGAGAGGGCTCCTACGAGCAGTACTTC
TRBD2,NA,TRBJ2-1,TRBV29-1,CSVPSGSGYNEQFF,TGCAGCGTCCCTAGCGGGAGTGGATACAATGAGCAGTTCTTC
TRBD1,NA,TRBJ2-2,TRBV4-1,CASSHRTGNGELFF,TGCGCCAGCAGCCACCGGACAGGGAACGGGGAGCTGTTTTTT
NA,many,TRBJ2-3,TRBV15,CATSRVWGSADTQYF,TGTGCCACCAGCAGAGTGTGGGGGTCGGCAGATACGCAGTATTTT
NA,few,TRBJ2-2,TRBV4-3,CASSQVHRGTGELFF,TGCGCCAGCAGCCAAGTACATCGGGGGACCGGGGAGCTGTTTTTT
TRBD2,few,TRBJ2-4,TRBV20-1,CSARVAGTSSYIQYF,TGCAGTGCTAGAGTCGCCGGGACTAGCTCTTACATTCAGTACTTC
NA,NA,TRBJ2-7,TRBV6-1,CASSEQLGNEQYF,TGTGCCAGCAGTGAACAACTGGGGAACGAGCAGTACTTC
NA,many,TRBJ2-7,TRBV2,CASSGQLKGLEQYF,TGTGCCAGCAGTGGACAGCTAAAGGGACTCGAGCAGTACTTC
TRBD1,few,TRBJ2-3,TRBV6-5,CASSYSAQGADTQYF,TGTGCCAGCAGTTACTCGGCACAGGGGGCAGATACGCAGTATTTT
TRBD1,NA,TRBJ1-2,TRBV12-3/TRBV12-4,CASSEDRARGYTF,TGTGCCAGCAGCGAGGACAGGGCTAGGGGCTACACCTTC
TRBD2,few,TRBJ2-3,TRBV12-3/TRBV12-4,CASSLESGKQYF,TGTGCCAGCAGTTTAGAAAGCGGGAAGCAGTATTTT
TRBD1,few,TRBJ2-7,TRBV7-2,CASSLPATGGSSYEQYF,TGTGCCAGCAGCTTACCTGCTACAGGGGGGAGCTCCTACGAGCAGTACTTC